There are a few counts of the clone carrying this T cell receptor beta chain. This record belongs to a study of T-cell memory formation after mild COVID-19. Looked up from germline, CDR1 is MNHEY and CDR2 is SMNVEV (reference sequence). The CDR3 totals 14 residues. Trimming pared 6 bases from V and 4 bases from J, leaving 16 bases between. TCR alpha and TCR beta cDNA libraries with sample barcodes and UMIs came from 5'RACE using constant-segment primers. TCRdb ran MiXCR on the 5' RACE reads and lists one entry per CDR3 protein. The table lists over 70,000 distinct CDR3 sequences, about 13% of them singletons.

The clonotype was recovered from an adult woman who had mild COVID-19 (a few samples of this study predate the infection). Cell type and time point are not known. The chain uses TRBV27 and TRBJ2-7, with D maybe TRBD1 (6 bases). Sequencing was performed on PBMCs or a T cell subset sorted from them (not recorded which). The DNA for the CDR3 is TGTGCCAGCAGCTTAACAGGGAATGGGTACGAGCAGTACTTC. The encoded protein is CASSLTGNGYEQYF.